This record concerns one T cell receptor beta chain sequence. Antigen unknown. This specimen belongs to a study of cytomegalovirus exposure and HLA in healthy donors. Study findings and constraints: Under in vitro conditions, three CMV-associated chains were confirmed as specific for CMV antigens.

Measured with immunoSEQ multiplex PCR; TCRdb has only the in-frame clones, and not every one. Of some 70,000 clones in the sample, 96% were seen once. The donors were in the approximately 120-subject validation cohort; that cohort was separate from the 666-subject first cohort. There are 13 residues in the CDR3. Germline-derived CDR1 and CDR2 are MNHEY and SMNVEV (reference sequence). V lost 6 bases and J lost 1; bases outside the gene matches: 2. Source material: PBMCs. The receptor's source is a man aged 18 to 30 in good health and CMV-seronegative. The gene calls are TRBV27 and TRBJ1-1, with 7 positions matching TRBD1. DNA for the CDR3: TGTGCCAGCAGGCGACAGGGGAACACTGAAGCTTTCTTT. Its translation is CASRRQGNTEAFF.